At least ten counts were recorded for the clone carrying this T cell receptor (beta chain). Its antigen is not known. The data were obtained in a study of glioma-infiltrating T cells. The study's findings and limits: Very few CDR3 sequences were shared between tissue and blood. Tissue-blood divergence was below expectation in non-neoplastic patients, above in gliomas.

The iRepertoire nested amplicon-rescue multiplex PCR amplified TCR alpha and beta CDR3s from RNA. For one-step reverse transcription and amplification, roughly 85-450 ng of tissue mRNA or PBMC total RNA was used. Each CDR3 protein is one row after TCRdb ran MiXCR on the multiplex PCR reads. The sample records about 93,000 distinct CDR3 sequences, roughly 40% being singletons. Trimming took off 5 bases at V and 7 bases at J, with 8 bases between the two ends. Germline CDR1 is PRHDT and CDR2 is FYEKMQ (reference sequence). The CDR3 has 11 amino acids. The sample consisted of glioma tissue, nonneoplastic brain tissue, or PBMCs (not recorded which). The receptor's source is a human donor with low-grade glioma or glioblastoma, undergoing nonglioma brain surgery, or in good health (not recorded which). The chain recombines TRBV13 with TRBJ1-1; D uncertain. The CDR3 DNA sequence: TGTGCCAGCAGCCGACCGGGTGAAGCTTTCTTT. This codes for CASSRPGEAFF.